Listed here are 2 T cell receptor beta chains from one sample, sequenced in a study of blood T cell repertoires in COVID-19. The repertoire was sequenced with immunoSEQ multiplex PCR; TCRdb's copy has only in-frame clones and lacks some. This sample yields more than 55,000 clones, of which approximately 87% are seen a single time; roughly 4.4% belongs to the top ten. The sample was peripheral blood. These TCRs come from a man aged 45 to 65 with active COVID-19.

The chain uses TRBV9 and TRBJ1-4; a possible D gene is TRBD1 (6 bases). The CDR3 sequence is 14 residues long. Trimming took 4 bases from V and 5 from J, leaving 12 bases between them. Germline V gene sequence: CDR1 SGDLS, CDR2 YYNGEE. The DNA for the CDR3 is TGTGCCAGCAGCAGCGGGGGGGCGAATGAAAAACTGTTTTTT. It yields the protein CASSSGGANEKLFF.

The chain joins TRBV5-1 to TRBJ1-3; 10 nucleotides line up with TRBD1. Per the germline V gene, CDR1 is SGHRS and CDR2 is YFSETQ. J was trimmed by 3 bases and V by 3 bases; bases with no gene match: 3. The CDR3 has 15 amino acids. The CDR3 reads CASSSGTGVGNTIYF. The CDR3 nucleotides read TGCGCCAGCAGCTCCGGGACAGGGGTTGGAAACACCATATATTTT.